Each of the 14 T cell receptor beta chains below was sequenced from the same sample in a study of shared clonotypes between healthy human individuals. In the naive CD8 group, cells lacked CD45RO and were positively selected for CCR7, so terminally differentiated effector memory CD45RA+ cells were left out. Clones were read by immunoSEQ multiplex PCR, and TCRdb kept only the in-frame ones, dropping some. The sample gives around 2.1 million clones, about 92% of which show up once; about 1.8% is in the top ten. Sequencing was done on a sample of naive CD8+ T cells from PBMCs. The receptors come from a man between 18 and 29 years old in good health. Some clones in this sample may be carry-over from other donors' samples.

The genes are TRBV10-3 and TRBJ2-1; the D gene is possibly TRBD2 (5 bases). In germline, CDR1 is ENHRY, CDR2 SYGVKD. V lost 0 bases and J 5 bases, leaving 20 bases between the germline ends. CDR3 size: 18 residues. The CDR3, as DNA: TGTGCCATCAGTGAGTCGATTATTAGGCTAGCTGCTCACAATGAGCAGTTCTTC. Its translation is CAISESIIRLAAHNEQFF.

The genes are TRBV30 and TRBJ2-5, with D uncertain. The CDR3 runs 20 residues. Germline CDR1 reads GTSNPN; CDR2 reads SVGIG (reference sequence). The V end was cut by 2 bases, the J end by 2 bases, with 30 bases between. The CDR3 DNA is TGTGCCTGGAGTCCACCCCGGCTCGCCCATGCCCGAACAACGCAAGAGACCCAGTACTTC. This codes for CAWSPPRLAHARTTQETQYF.

This clone has only one observation. The sample has other DNA sequences that encode this CDR3 too. The chain links TRBV6-5 to TRBJ2-2, with D hard to call. CDR1 is MNHEY and CDR2 is SVGAGI in the germline V gene. The V end was cut by 2 bases, the J end by 8 bases, with 6 bases between. The CDR3 is made up of 12 amino acids. CDR3 nucleotide sequence: TGTGCCAGCAGTTACACCCGTGGGGAGCTGTTTTTT. Translated: CASSYTRGELFF.

Points on this clone: Different DNA sequences within this sample yield the same CDR3. The V and J genes are TRBV4-1 and TRBJ1-2; 10 nucleotides line up with TRBD1. The V and J ends lost 3 bases and 6 bases, in that order; junction bases with no gene match: 4. Germline loops: CDR1 MGHRA, CDR2 YSYEKL. This CDR3 has 14 residues. The CDR3 DNA reads as TGCGCCAGCAGCCAGCCAGGGACAGGGGATGGCTACACCTTC. Translated, it gives CASSQPGTGDGYTF.

This clone was seen a single time. V and J are TRBV6-5 and TRBJ2-6, with D perhaps TRBD2 (6 bases). The V end was cut by 6 bases, the J end by 3 bases, with 12 bases between. The CDR3 is 15 residues long. Germline V gene data show CDR1 as MNHEY and CDR2 as SVGAGI. The CDR3 protein is CASRQEGYGANVLTF. CDR3 bases: TGTGCCAGCAGACAGGAGGGATATGGGGCCAACGTCCTGACTTTC.

J is TRBJ1-2 and V is TRBV7-9; D remains unclear. Trimming removed 4 bases at V and 0 bases at J, with 15 bases between. The CDR3 totals 16 residues. Germline CDR1 reads SEHNR; CDR2 reads FQNEAQ (reference sequence). The CDR3 DNA is TGTGCCAGCAGCTCGGAGGGATTCCCAGCTAACTATGGCTACACCTTC. It translates to CASSSEGFPANYGYTF.

With regard to this clone: Other nucleotide sequences in the sample specify the same CDR3. J is TRBJ2-1 and V is TRBV27, with D unclear. V was shortened by 0 bases and J by 2 bases, with 2 bases between the two germline ends. Germline CDR1 MNHEY, CDR2 SMNVEV (reference sequence). The CDR3 spans 13 residues. The CDR3 loop reads CASSLSTYNEQFF. As DNA, the CDR3 is TGTGCCAGCAGTTTATCAACCTACAATGAGCAGTTCTTC.

The chain combines TRBV4-1 with TRBJ1-6; D gene uncertain. V gave up 6 bases and J gave up 0 bases, with 6 bases separating them. CDR1 is MGHRA, CDR2 YSYEKL, per germline. There are 14 residues in the CDR3. The DNA of the CDR3 is TGCGCCAGCAGGGGGAGCTCCTATAATTCACCCCTCCACTTT. As protein: CASRGSSYNSPLHF.

V is TRBV29-1 and J is TRBJ1-5; a weak D match, TRBD1 (5 bases). Germline V gives CDR1 SQVTM, CDR2 ANQGSEA. The germline V and J ends were trimmed by 3 bases and 4 bases, with 10 bases remaining between them. The CDR3 consists of 13 residues. CDR3 amino acids: CSVEVPGNQPQHF. CDR3 DNA: TGCAGCGTTGAGGTCCCAGGGAATCAGCCCCAGCATTTT.

The chain uses TRBV27 and TRBJ2-5, with 9 bases fitting TRBD2. The CDR3 has 15 residues. J gave up 5 bases and V 7 bases, and 11 bases lay outside the gene matches. Germline CDR1 MNHEY, CDR2 SMNVEV (reference sequence). DNA of the CDR3: TGTGCCAGCAAATCTAGCGGGGCACTAGGGGAGACCCAGTACTTC. Residues: CASKSSGALGETQYF.

The V and J genes are TRBV29-1 and TRBJ2-7; TRBD1 agrees at 7 bases. Germline trimming cut 4 bases from V and 2 bases from J; bases unmatched to any gene: 8. The CDR3 extends over 14 amino acids. The germline V gene encodes CDR1 SQVTM and CDR2 ANQGSEA. DNA for the CDR3: TGCAGCGTTGTTCCGGGACAGTCCACCTACGAGCAGTACTTC. This encodes CSVVPGQSTYEQYF.

The chain joins TRBV27 to TRBJ2-2, with D possibly matching TRBD1 (6 bases). Trimming took 2 bases from V and 6 from J, leaving 16 bases between them. Looked up from germline, CDR1 is MNHEY and CDR2 is SMNVEV (reference sequence). The CDR3 is 16 amino acids. The CDR3 here is CASSLEVGAVPGELFF. The CDR3 coding sequence is TGTGCCAGCAGTTTAGAAGTGGGGGCAGTTCCCGGGGAGCTGTTTTTT.

The chain recombines TRBV6-5 with TRBJ2-5; D might be TRBD1 or TRBD2, each matching 5 bases. Germline assignment: CDR1 MNHEY and CDR2 SVGAGI. V was trimmed by 7 bases and J by 0 bases, leaving 9 bases between them. The CDR3 extends over 13 amino acids. Here the CDR3 reads CASKTGHQETQYF. The CDR3 bases are TGTGCCAGCAAGACGGGGCACCAAGAGACCCAGTACTTC.

The chain combines TRBV4-2 with TRBJ2-1; D is unclear. CDR3 length: 15 residues. Germline-derived CDR1 and CDR2 are LGHNA and YNFKEQ. V lost 6 bases to trimming and J lost 8 bases, with 20 bases between them. Written as DNA, the CDR3 is TGTGCCAGCAGGGCCGGCACACAACGCCTCGATGAGCAGTTCTTC. The encoded protein is CASRAGTQRLDEQFF.